These 5 T cell receptor beta chains were sequenced from one sample in a study of ipilimumab plus nivolumab after autologous stem cell transplantation. Clones were read by immunoSEQ multiplex PCR, and TCRdb kept only the in-frame ones, dropping some. The sample carries around 84,000 clones, 83% recorded once. This sample comprised PBMCs, obtained in a trial of ipilimumab plus nivolumab as post-transplant consolidation. Receptor source: a male donor with diffuse large B-cell lymphoma.

This chain links TRBV7-9 with TRBJ2-3; 7 nucleotides match TRBD2. CDR3 length: 16 amino acids. V shed 6 bases, J shed 1 base, and the junction held 10 bases outside the gene matches. Per germline, CDR1 SEHNR and CDR2 FQNEAQ (reference sequence). In DNA, the CDR3 is TGTGCCAGCAGATCTTATAGCGGGTGGGGCACAGATACGCAGTATTTT. As protein: CASRSYSGWGTDTQYF.

This rearrangement joins TRBV7-2 to TRBJ2-7; D not resolved. CDR1 is SGHTA, CDR2 FQGNSA, per germline. The ends were cut back, 5 bases at V and 0 bases at J, with 17 bases in the middle. The CDR3 runs to 16 residues. CDR3 sequence (DNA): TGTGCCAGCAGCCCCGGTAGTGGATTAAGCTCCTACGAGCAGTACTTC. Its translation is CASSPGSGLSSYEQYF.

In nucleotides, the CDR3 is TGTGCCAGTAGTATAGGACCGACAGGGGGCGGGGATGAGCAGTTCTTC. As protein: CASSIGPTGGGDEQFF. This chain links TRBV19 with TRBJ2-1; TRBD1 aligns across 10 bases. CDR3 length equals 16 residues. CDR1 and CDR2 (germline): LNHDA, SQIVND (reference sequence). After removal of 1 base from V and 8 bases from J, the junction contained 8 bases not matched to a gene.

V usage is TRBV19 and J usage is TRBJ2-1, with a weak D call TRBD1 (6 bases). CDR3 size: 15 residues. With 5 bases removed from V and 7 bases from J, the gap between germline ends came to 18 bases. In germline, CDR1 is LNHDA, CDR2 SQIVND (reference sequence). As DNA, the CDR3 is TGTGCCAGTAGTCTCAGACAGGCCGGTTTTAATGAGCAGTTCTTC. The encoded protein is CASSLRQAGFNEQFF.

The rearrangement uses TRBV5-6 and TRBJ2-3, with 11 bases that match TRBD2. The CDR3 consists of 18 residues. Losses at the gene ends were 0 bases for V and 4 bases for J; bases not matched to a gene: 10. Germline V gives CDR1 SGHDT, CDR2 YYEEEE. The CDR3 loop reads CASSLVSGGAQIADTQYF. CDR3 nucleotides: TGTGCCAGCAGCTTGGTTAGCGGGGGGGCCCAAATTGCAGATACGCAGTATTTT.